These 8 T cell receptor beta chains originate from one sample sequenced in a study of radiation and T cells in renal cell carcinoma. Clones were read by immunoSEQ multiplex PCR, and TCRdb kept only the in-frame ones, dropping some. The profile shows approximately 150,000 clones, roughly 90% of them singletons. Time point described: baseline pretreatment blood. Regarding treatment: 15 Gy SBRT to primary tumor, nephrectomy 4 weeks later. This specimen was blood, taken from a patient whose treatment included radiotherapy and nephrectomy. The receptor set was obtained from a woman in her 70s with renal cell carcinoma.

The V and J genes are TRBV4-3 and TRBJ2-1, with no clear D. V was shortened by 1 base and J by 4 bases, with 8 bases between the two germline ends. This CDR3 has 14 residues. CDR1 and CDR2 from the germline V gene are LGHNA and YSLEER. The CDR3 DNA reads as TGCGCCAGCAGCCAAGGCCAAGGGTACAATGAGCAGTTCTTC. Its protein is CASSQGQGYNEQFF.

The V call is TRBV9, the J call TRBJ2-3, with D hard to call. V lost 2 bases, J lost 1 base, and 8 bases lay in between. This CDR3 is built from 14 residues. The germline V gene encodes CDR1 SGDLS and CDR2 YYNGEE. The CDR3 spells CASSVSRGTDTQYF. CDR3 coding DNA: TGTGCCAGCAGCGTGAGTAGAGGCACAGATACGCAGTATTTT.

The chain links TRBV5-5 to TRBJ2-3; possibly TRBD1 or TRBD2 for D (5 bases each). The CDR3 covers 13 residues. Germline values: CDR1 SGHKS, CDR2 YYEKEE (reference sequence). Trimming took off 0 bases at V and 4 bases at J, with 6 bases between the two ends. The CDR3 DNA reads as TGTGCCAGCAGCTTGGGGGGGTCAGATACGCAGTATTTT. It encodes CASSLGGSDTQYF.

The chain combines TRBV19 with TRBJ2-2, with TRBD2 matching 10 bases. Germline V gene lookup returns CDR1 LNHDA and CDR2 SQIVND (reference sequence). V trimming: 4 bases; J trimming: 0 bases; junction bases outside the gene matches: 14. This CDR3 has 20 amino acids. The CDR3 here is CASSTSLAGALFANTGELFF. CDR3 nucleotide sequence: TGTGCCAGTAGTACCTCCCTAGCGGGGGCCCTGTTCGCGAACACCGGGGAGCTGTTTTTT.

This CDR3 is CASSPLPRGETQYF. CDR3 DNA: TGTGCCAGCAGCCCTTTACCAAGGGGTGAGACCCAGTACTTC. The gene calls are TRBV9 and TRBJ2-5, with D possibly TRBD1 on 5 matching bases. CDR3 length: 14 amino acids. V lost 4 bases to trimming and J lost 5 bases, with 15 bases between them. Germline V lookup: CDR1 SGDLS, CDR2 YYNGEE.

CDR3 sequence reads: CASSEMADSQAFF. CDR3 nucleotides: TGTGCCAGCAGTGAGATGGCGGACAGTCAAGCTTTCTTT. The V call is TRBV6-1, the J call TRBJ1-1, with TRBD1 as a possible D gene (6 bases). Looked up from germline, CDR1 is MNHNS and CDR2 is SASEGT. The V gene lost 3 bases and the J gene lost 9 bases, with 14 bases spanning the gap. The CDR3 contains 13 residues.

The genes are TRBV7-6 and TRBJ2-3; possible D gene TRBD2, 5 bases. Germline V gene sequence: CDR1 SGHVS, CDR2 FNYEAQ. This CDR3 contains 16 residues. Deletions cut 0 bases from V and 0 bases from J, with 10 bases between. The CDR3 reads CASSLAPAASTDTQYF. The CDR3 DNA reads as TGTGCCAGCAGCTTAGCCCCAGCGGCTAGCACAGATACGCAGTATTTT. The full variable domain, its missing parts supplied by reference TRBV7-6 and TRBJ2-3, is GAGVSQSPRYKVTKRGQDVALRCDPISGHVSLYWYRQALGQGPEFLTYFNYEAQQDKSGLPNDRFSAERPEGSISTLTIQRTEQRDSAMYRCASSLAPAASTDTQYFGPGTRLTVL.

The chain has TRBV6-1 and TRBJ1-3; D ambiguous. Trimming pared 6 bases from V and 0 bases from J, leaving 12 bases between. The germline gives CDR1 MNHNS, CDR2 SASEGT. The CDR3 loop spans 15 amino acids. CDR3 nucleotides: TGTGCCAGCAGGTTACGGGGAGACTCTGGAAACACCATATATTTT. It is translated as CASRLRGDSGNTIYF.